This entry concerns a single T cell receptor beta chain. The sample is drawn from a study of beta chain features in type 1 diabetes. As every portion of the isolated RNA was reverse transcribed, the sequencing read expressed TCRB transcripts. Clones were read by immunoSEQ multiplex PCR, and TCRdb kept only the in-frame ones, dropping some. This sample carries some 160,000 clones, 9% to 10% of them seen once, and the ten largest clones take approximately 2.3%. CDR3 size: 15 residues. The V gene end was trimmed by 0 bases and the J gene end by 6 bases; junction bases not matched to a gene: 3. The receptor was derived from a woman between 18 and 30 years old in good health. The sequenced sample consisted of central memory CD4+ T cells from blood. The V call is TRBV23-1, the J call TRBJ1-2; 11 positions agree with TRBD1. TRBV23-1 is marked as an open reading frame, function uncertain. CDR3 sequence: CASSQSGTGGHGYTF. CDR3 in DNA: TGCGCCAGCAGTCAATCGGGGACAGGGGGACATGGCTACACCTTC.